Listed below are T cell receptor beta chains from one sample, sequenced in a study of OX40 agonist ivuxolimab in advanced cancers. Assay used: immunoSEQ multiplex PCR; TCRdb lists only in-frame clones, some missing. The data hold 90,000 to 150,000 clones, with 75% to 90% observed a single time. Source: CD4+ or CD8+ T cells sorted from blood, taken in a trial of the OX40 agonist ivuxolimab. The receptors were gathered from an adult with an advanced solid tumor such as melanoma, head and neck, liver or kidney cancer. The CDR3 runs from the conserved cysteine through the conserved F or W. D genes are given only for firm matches. Clone size, where shown, is once, few, many, or a class for clones that have expanded.

12	TRBV5-4	TRBJ1-1	NA	NA	CASSLETSEAFF	TGTGCCAGCAGCTTGGAGACTTCGGAAGCTTTCTTT
13	TRBV6-5	TRBJ2-5	NA	NA	CASSYAQLETQYF	TGTGCCAGCAGTTACGCACAGTTGGAGACCCAGTACTTC
10	TRBV20-1	TRBJ1-1	NA	NA	CSASSTEAFF	TGCAGTGCTAGTTCCACTGAAGCTTTCTTT
15	TRBV19	TRBJ2-5	NA	TRBD2	CASSTPSGGAREQYF	TGTGCCAGTAGTACCCCCAGCGGGGGGGCTCGGGAGCAGTACTTC
16	TRBV27	TRBJ2-4	NA	TRBD2	CASSPPSGGDKNIQYF	TGTGCCAGCAGTCCCCCTAGCGGGGGGGACAAAAACATTCAGTACTTC
17	TRBV4-3	TRBJ1-2	once	TRBD1	CASSRTHSGGRGYGYTF	TGCGCCAGCAGCCGAACCCACTCAGGGGGGAGGGGGTATGGCTACACCTTC
15	TRBV7-2	TRBJ2-3	NA	NA	CASSLVGPPLDTQYF	TGTGCCAGCAGCTTAGTCGGGCCACCCCTAGATACGCAGTATTTT
13	TRBV27	TRBJ2-7	NA	NA	CASSLNGLYEQYF	TGTGCCAGCAGTCTAAATGGGTTATACGAGCAGTACTTC
12	TRBV5-1	TRBJ1-1	NA	NA	CASSFGGTEAFF	TGCGCCAGCAGCTTCGGGGGGACTGAAGCTTTCTTT
14	TRBV6-5	TRBJ2-1	NA	TRBD1	CASRLDRGRNEQFF	TGTGCCAGCAGGCTGGACAGGGGGCGCAATGAGCAGTTCTTC
14	TRBV5-6	TRBJ2-5	NA	NA	CASSFGQAQETQYF	TGTGCCAGCAGCTTCGGGCAGGCCCAAGAGACCCAGTACTTC
15	TRBV7-3	TRBJ1-3	NA	NA	CASSEDSRSGNTIYF	TGTGCCAGCAGCGAGGACAGCCGCTCTGGAAACACCATATATTTT
17	TRBV4-3	TRBJ2-1	once	NA	CASSQDYLRGAVNEQFF	TGCGCCAGCAGCCAAGACTACCTCCGGGGGGCTGTGAATGAGCAGTTCTTC
14	TRBV28	TRBJ1-5	NA	NA	CAISDLLGNQPQHF	TGTGCCATCTCGGACCTGCTGGGCAATCAGCCCCAGCATTTT
16	TRBV18	TRBJ2-2	NA	NA	CASWPWGRGGTGELFF	TGTGCCAGCTGGCCGTGGGGCAGGGGTGGTACCGGGGAGCTGTTTTTT
15	TRBV7-8	TRBJ2-5	NA	NA	CASSPNKLILETQYF	TGTGCCAGCAGCCCTAATAAATTAATCCTCGAGACCCAGTACTTC
17	TRBV2	TRBJ2-1	once	TRBD2	CASSLRTSGGSYNEQFF	TGTGCCAGCAGTCTGAGGACTAGCGGGGGGTCCTACAATGAGCAGTTCTTC